The clone carrying this T cell receptor beta chain was seen a handful of times. These data come from a study of regulatory T cells in long-lasting Graves disease. The time point is: persistent/refractory GD, antithyroid drugs over 5 years with positive TRAb. The TCR library used RNA extracted from PBMCs. The trim removed 4 bases at V and 2 bases at J, leaving 3 bases unmatched. CDR1 and CDR2 from the germline V gene are GTSNPN and SVGIG (reference sequence). The CDR3 runs 15 residues. Construction of the TCR beta libraries employed iRepertoire HTBI primers in conjunction with Arm-PCR of CDR3 regions. TCRdb fed the multiplex PCR reads into MiXCR, producing one record per CDR3 protein. The data show 300,000 to 350,000 distinct CDR3 sequences, around a fifth seen once.

This chain connects TRBV30 to TRBJ2-6; TRBD2 matches at 9 bases. This receptor was taken from a female donor with Graves disease. Sequencing used peripheral blood mononuclear cells (PBMCs), obtained when the disease was refractory, from a patient treated with antithyroid drugs. The DNA for the CDR3 is TGTGCCTGGAACCGCGGGGGGGCTGGGGCCAACGTCCTGACTTTC. It specifies CAWNRGGAGANVLTF. Combining the CDR3 with reference TRBV30 and TRBJ2-6 gives the whole variable domain SQTIHQWPATLVQPVGSPLSLECTVEGTSNPNLYWYRQAAGRGLQLLFYSVGIGQISSEVPQNLSASRPQDRQFILSSKKLLLSDSGFYLCAWNRGGAGANVLTFGAGSRLTVL.